A selection of T cell receptor beta chains follows, all from one sample in a study of T cells in Graves' hyperthyroidism and ophthalmopathy. TCRdb independently ran MiXCR on the multiplex PCR reads; one entry per CDR3 protein. The sample includes 500,000 to 600,000 distinct CDR3 sequences, under 60% of them seen just once. Sequenced: peripheral blood or thyroid tissue (not recorded which). These receptors were taken from a woman aged 18-29 years with Graves' hyperthyroidism. The CDR3 runs from the conserved cysteine through the conserved F or W. D genes are given only for firm matches. Clone size is not always given. Where it is, it says once, few, many or a class for expanded clones.

clone_size j_call d_call v_call cdr3_nt cdr3_aa
. TRBJ1-3 . TRBV4-2 TGTGCCAGCAGCCAAGAGGTCTTGCGGAGCTCTGGAAACACCATATATTTT CASSQEVLRSSGNTIYF
many TRBJ2-5 TRBD1 TRBV6-5 TGTGCCAGCAGTTACCACGGGACAGGGGTCGAAGAGACCCAGTACTTC CASSYHGTGVEETQYF
many TRBJ1-6 . TRBV7-6 TGTGCCAGCAGCCGTTCGAGGGGGGAAAATTCACCCCTCCACTTT CASSRSRGENSPLHF
. TRBJ2-2 . TRBV30 TGTGCCTGGAGTGGGGGGAACACCGGGGAGCTGTTTTTT CAWSGGNTGELFF
. TRBJ1-3 . TRBV15 TGTGCCACCAGCCCGGATGGTTTGGACGGAAACACCATATATTTT CATSPDGLDGNTIYF
. TRBJ2-7 . TRBV20-1 TGCAGTGCCAACGGAGGAGAGGGGACCTACGAGCAGTACTTC CSANGGEGTYEQYF
few TRBJ2-7 TRBD2 TRBV5-1 TGCGCCAGCAGCTTGGATCCTAGCGGGAGAAACGAGCAGTACTTC CASSLDPSGRNEQYF
many TRBJ1-6 TRBD1 TRBV6-5 TGTGCCAGCAGTTACTTATCACCGGGACAGGGGAACTATAATTCACCCCTCCACTTT CASSYLSPGQGNYNSPLHF
. TRBJ2-5 . TRBV20-1 TGCAGTGCCCACGAGGGGGAGACCCAGTACTTC CSAHEGETQYF
. TRBJ2-1 . TRBV4-2 TGTGCCAGCAGCCAAGAGGGCGGGCCGTACAATGAGCAGTTCTTC CASSQEGGPYNEQFF
. TRBJ2-5 . TRBV27 TGTGCCAGCAGTTTGGCGACTACCTTCCAAGAGACCCAGTACTTC CASSLATTFQETQYF
many TRBJ2-7 . TRBV7-9 TGTGCCAGCAGACTGGAGAGCTACGAGCAGTACTTC CASRLESYEQYF
. TRBJ2-7 . TRBV7-6 TGTGCCAGCAGCCCCGGGGACACCTACGAGCAGTACTTC CASSPGDTYEQYF
. TRBJ1-1 . TRBV12-5 TGTGCTAGTGGTTTAGGCTTGAACACTGAAGCTTTCTTT CASGLGLNTEAFF
. TRBJ2-5 . TRBV19 TGTGCCAGTAGACTAGTAGGGACGGGGACCCAGTACTTC CASRLVGTGTQYF
. TRBJ1-5 . TRBV7-8 TGTGCCAGCAGCCCGGCGGGATGGCGGCCCCAGCATTTT CASSPAGWRPQHF
. TRBJ2-7 TRBD2 TRBV24-1 TGTGCCACCAGTGATTCTCGGACTAGGGGCCAGGGTGAGCAGTACTTC CATSDSRTRGQGEQYF
many TRBJ1-5 . TRBV12-3/TRBV12-4 TGTGCCAGCAGTTGGGGGGAATTAAATCAGCCCCAGCATTTT CASSWGELNQPQHF
many TRBJ1-5 TRBD1 TRBV12-3/TRBV12-4 TGTGCCAGCAGTTTGAGGACAGGAGAATATCTTAGCAATCAGCCCCAGCATTTT CASSLRTGEYLSNQPQHF
. TRBJ1-6 . TRBV12-3/TRBV12-4 TGTGCCAGCAGGCGACTAGCGGGGCGCCTCCACTTT CASRRLAGRLHF
. TRBJ1-2 . TRBV4-3 TGCGCCAGCAGCCAAGCGTGGGAGGGTTATGGCTACACCTTC CASSQAWEGYGYTF
. TRBJ2-5 TRBD2 TRBV6-6 TGTGCCAGCAGTCTAAAACCGGGACTAGCGGGAGGGCCAGGGGAGACCCAGTACTTC CASSLKPGLAGGPGETQYF
. TRBJ2-1 . TRBV29-1 TGCAGCGTCCTATGGGGGACCTACAATGAGCAGTTCTTC CSVLWGTYNEQFF
. TRBJ1-5 . TRBV2 TGTGCCAGCAGTGATGGAACCACTTATAGCAATCAGCCCCAGCATTTT CASSDGTTYSNQPQHF
many TRBJ1-2 . TRBV2 TGTGCCAGCAGTGAAGTTTTACTCGTCCCGGGACGGACCACCGACTATGGCTATACCTTC CASSEVLLVPGRTTDYGYTF
. TRBJ2-7 . TRBV29-1 TGCAGCGTTGAAGCCGGCTCAAACGAGCAGTACTTC CSVEAGSNEQYF
. TRBJ2-7 TRBD2 TRBV29-1 TGCAGCGTTCACCTGGGACTAGCGGGAGAGGACGACGAGCAGTACTTC CSVHLGLAGEDDEQYF
. TRBJ2-7 . TRBV20-1 TGCAGTGCTAGACAAACGAACACCGGGGAGCAGTACTTC CSARQTNTGEQYF
many TRBJ2-7 TRBD2 TRBV4-3 TGCGCCAGCAGCCAAGACAGACTAGCGGGATCCTACGAGCAGTACTTC CASSQDRLAGSYEQYF
. TRBJ2-1 . TRBV7-2 TGTGCCACCAGCGCTAGGGATTCCTACAATGAGCAGTTCTTC CATSARDSYNEQFF
many TRBJ2-7 TRBD2 TRBV5-5 TGTGCCAGCAGCAGAACAGCGGGACCTGACTACGAGCAGTACTTC CASSRTAGPDYEQYF
once TRBJ2-5 . TRBV5-1 TGCGCCAGCAGCTTGGTTGGGGAAGAGACCCAGTGCTTC CASSLVGEETQCF
. TRBJ2-7 . TRBV7-8 TGTGCCAGCAGCTCACATTCGGGAACAGGGAGACCGCAGTACTTC CASSSHSGTGRPQYF
many TRBJ2-7 . TRBV20-1 TGCAGTGCTAGAGATTGGCTCGGGACGGTTTCCTACGAGCAGTACTTC CSARDWLGTVSYEQYF
. TRBJ2-5 TRBD2 TRBV7-6 TGTACCAGCAGAGATTGGAGCGGGAGCGGGGAGACCCAGTACTTC CTSRDWSGSGETQYF
. TRBJ2-7 TRBD2 TRBV5-8 TGTGCCAGCCCATTGGCGGGGGGGCACTACGAGCAGTACTTC CASPLAGGHYEQYF
many TRBJ1-2 . TRBV20-1 TGCAGCCCGAGGACACGGATGGGCTACACCTTC CSPRTRMGYTF
. TRBJ2-7 . TRBV6-5 TGTGCCAGCAGTTGCGGGCGGGAAACCTACGAGCAGTACTTC CASSCGRETYEQYF
. TRBJ1-2 TRBD1 TRBV2 TGTGCCAGCCGCTCCACGGACAGGGGAAGACGCTATGGCTACACCTTC CASRSTDRGRRYGYTF
. TRBJ1-3 . TRBV20-1 TGCAGTGCATACTTACCAGCGGGAAACACCATATATTTT CSAYLPAGNTIYF
once TRBJ2-5 TRBD1 TRBV29-1 TGCAGCGTCTGGACAGGGGATGGGGAGACCCAGTACTTC CSVWTGDGETQYF
many TRBJ2-2 . TRBV7-6 TGTGCCAGCAGCTTGCAGGTCGGACCCCAAACCGGGGAGCTGTTTTTT CASSLQVGPQTGELFF
. TRBJ2-7 TRBD2 TRBV7-6 TGTGCCAGCAGCTTAGGGGGACTAGAGAATGAGCAGTACTTC CASSLGGLENEQYF
few TRBJ2-7 . TRBV6-2/TRBV6-3 TGTGCCAGCAGTTACTCGCCAGTGACATGGGACGAGCAGTACTTC CASSYSPVTWDEQYF